The clone carrying this TCR beta chain turned up a few times. According to the study, TCR beta libraries were built with iRepertoire HTBI primers and CDR3-region Arm-PCR. In the authors' workflow: Samples jointly harbored roughly 60 TRBV and some 13 TRBJ segments. In TCRdb, the multiplex PCR reads were re-called with MiXCR into one record per CDR3 protein. TCRdb, not the authors, supplied the V and J calls. The sample lists a few hundred thousand distinct CDR3 sequences; 16% were seen once. This entry comes from a study of regulatory T cells in long-lasting Graves disease. Time point specified: newly diagnosed GD, antithyroid drugs for less than 3 months. Making the TCR library involved RNA that had been extracted from PBMCs. From germline, CDR1 is SEHNR and CDR2 FQNEAQ (reference sequence). Trimming removed 5 bases from V and 3 bases from J, with 17 bases in between. This CDR3 region has 16 residues.

The same specimen was also included in a second study, on T cells in Graves' hyperthyroidism and ophthalmopathy. That report notes: Blood shared most expanded thyroid clonotypes above 0.001.

This sequence was found in a man aged 35 to 55 with Graves disease. Sequenced here: peripheral blood mononuclear cells (PBMCs), sampled at new diagnosis, from a patient treated with antithyroid drugs. V is TRBV7-9 and J is TRBJ2-1; no definite D call. CDR3 loop: CASSNKAEYNYNEQFF. CDR3 DNA: TGTGCCAGCAGCAACAAAGCTGAATACAACTACAATGAGCAGTTCTTC.